These 25 T cell receptor beta chains were sequenced from one sample in a study of shared clonotypes between healthy human individuals. Some clones are missing from TCRdb's copy, which holds only in-frame ones; the method was immunoSEQ multiplex PCR. This sample has 600,000 to 800,000 clones; approximately 77% occur once, and the top ten carry approximately 1.7%. Sequencing used memory CD4+ T cells sorted from blood. Subset defined: CD45RA-negative fraction. The receptors here all came from a woman aged 30 to 39 in good health.

Only a few counts were recorded for this clone. The genes are TRBV19 and TRBJ2-1; D uncertain. V lost 1 base and J lost 7, with 8 bases in between. CDR3 length: 13 amino acids. The germline V gene has CDR1 LNHDA and CDR2 SQIVND (reference sequence). CDR3 coding DNA: TGTGCCAGTAGTATAGCCCTAGTGAATGAGCAGTTCTTC. Its protein product is CASSIALVNEQFF.

The V and J genes are TRBV30 and TRBJ1-2, with 9 positions matching TRBD1. J was trimmed by 7 bases and V by 3 bases; bases with no gene match: 3. Germline V gives CDR1 GTSNPN, CDR2 SVGIG (reference sequence). The CDR3 has 12 amino acids. The CDR3 sequence is CAWRRTGAGYTF. CDR3 sequence (DNA): TGTGCCTGGAGAAGGACAGGGGCTGGCTACACCTTC.

The J gene is TRBJ2-5, the V gene TRBV7-9; possibly TRBD1 for D (6 bases). This CDR3 comprises 15 residues. V was clipped by 6 bases and J by 7 bases, with 21 bases between them. Germline V gene sequence: CDR1 SEHNR, CDR2 FQNEAQ (reference sequence). This chain's CDR3 is CASSSDRLPSGTQYF. CDR3 coding DNA: TGTGCCAGCAGTTCCGACAGGCTCCCCTCGGGGACCCAGTACTTC.

This chain joins TRBV5-4 and TRBJ1-2; D call uncertain. The CDR3 has 13 amino acids. V was trimmed by 0 bases and J by 4 bases, leaving 7 bases between them. Germline CDR1 is SGHNT and CDR2 is YYREEE (reference sequence). The CDR3 DNA sequence: TGTGCCAGCAGCTTGGGAGCGAGCTATGGCTACACCTTC. Translating gives CASSLGASYGYTF.

The chain joins TRBV7-9 to TRBJ2-3, with 14 bases matching TRBD2. This CDR3 has 17 residues. Germline V gene data show CDR1 as SEHNR and CDR2 as FQNEAQ (reference sequence). V lost 6 bases to trimming and J lost 6 bases; unmatched junction nucleotides: 11. CDR3 loop: CASSPGTSGRRVDTQYF. In nucleotides, the CDR3 is TGTGCCAGCAGTCCCGGGACTAGCGGGAGAAGGGTGGATACGCAGTATTTT.

This clone was detected once. This CDR3 is also generated by other DNA sequences in the sample. The V gene is TRBV2, the J gene TRBJ2-5, with D hard to call. Trimming removed 6 bases at V and 2 bases at J, with 4 bases between. The CDR3 totals 11 residues. The germline gives CDR1 SNHLY, CDR2 FYNNEI. CDR3 protein: CASSPQETQYF. For the CDR3, the DNA is TGTGCCAGCAGCCCTCAAGAGACCCAGTACTTC.

The CDR3 here is CASSPQRSFDEQYF. CDR3 DNA sequence: TGCGCCAGCAGCCCCCAGAGGAGCTTCGACGAGCAGTACTTC. This chain joins TRBV5-1 and TRBJ2-7; the D is unclear. The germline V gene has CDR1 SGHRS and CDR2 YFSETQ. V was clipped by 4 bases and J by 5 bases, with 16 bases between them. The CDR3 extends over 14 amino acids.

V usage is TRBV2 and J usage is TRBJ1-1; D call uncertain. Trimming cost V 6 bases and J 3 bases, with 11 bases left between them. CDR3 length: 13 amino acids. The germline CDR1 and CDR2 sequences are SNHLY and FYNNEI. The CDR3: CASRIEEYTEAFF. In DNA form, the CDR3 reads TGTGCCAGCAGAATAGAGGAGTACACTGAAGCTTTCTTT.

This clone was found a few times. The chain employs TRBV11-1 and TRBJ2-1, with TRBD2 identical over 12 bases. This CDR3 comprises 16 residues. Germline V gene sequence: CDR1 SGHAT, CDR2 FQDESV (reference sequence). V shed 4 bases and J 8 bases; nucleotides not matched to a gene: 9. This CDR3 reads CASSSQLAGGAHEQFF. CDR3 DNA sequence: TGTGCCAGCAGCTCTCAACTAGCGGGAGGAGCCCATGAGCAGTTCTTC.

A few counts support this clone. J is TRBJ2-7 and V is TRBV9, with 7 bases identical to TRBD2. Germline CDR1 reads SGDLS; CDR2 reads YYNGEE. This CDR3 is built from 14 residues. With 2 bases clipped from V and 0 bases from J, the junction kept 2 bases outside the gene matches. In DNA form, the CDR3 reads TGTGCCAGCAGCGTCCGGGACTACTCCTACGAGCAGTACTTC. Translating it yields CASSVRDYSYEQYF.

This clone occurred a few times. V and J are TRBV11-3 and TRBJ2-1; 12 positions agree with TRBD2. CDR1 SGHNT and CDR2 YENEEA come from the germline V gene. The V gene end was trimmed by 2 bases and the J gene end by 9 bases; junction bases not matched to a gene: 11. The CDR3 totals 17 residues. CDR3 residues: CASSLLPSSGRVSEQFF. CDR3 sequence (DNA): TGTGCCAGCAGCTTATTACCCTCTAGCGGGAGGGTTAGTGAGCAGTTCTTC.

In this sample, this clone turned up once. The chain recombines TRBV2 with TRBJ1-3; D gene uncertain. This CDR3 is built from 13 residues. In germline, CDR1 is SNHLY, CDR2 FYNNEI. Trimming removed 8 bases from V and 0 bases from J, with 8 bases in between. CDR3 sequence: CASSGDSGNTIYF. The DNA of the CDR3 is TGTGCCAGCTCCGGGGACTCTGGAAACACCATATATTTT.

V is TRBV18 and J is TRBJ1-4, with TRBD1 matching 8 bases. Germline assignment: CDR1 KGHSH and CDR2 LQKENI. Germline trimming cut 2 bases from V and 8 bases from J; bases unmatched to any gene: 16. The CDR3 consists of 18 residues. CDR3 DNA: TGTGCCAGCTCACCATTGTATATAACAGGGGGTTCGGAGGAAAAACTGTTTTTT. Amino acids: CASSPLYITGGSEEKLFF.

The rearrangement links TRBV11-2 to TRBJ2-3; 9 positions agree with TRBD2. V shed 3 bases and J 2 bases; nucleotides not matched to a gene: 12. From germline, CDR1 is SGHAT and CDR2 FQNNGV. This CDR3 has 18 amino acids. The CDR3 is CASSLVGGRALVTDTQYF. In nucleotides, the CDR3 is TGTGCCAGCAGCTTGGTAGGCGGGAGGGCCCTCGTCACAGATACGCAGTATTTT. The variable domain in full, completed from reference TRBV11-2 and TRBJ2-3, reads EAGVAQSPRYKIIEKRQSVAFWCNPISGHATLYWYQQILGQGPKLLIQFQNNGVVDDSQLPKDRFSAERLKGVDSTLKIQPAKLEDSAVYLCASSLVGGRALVTDTQYFGPGTRLTVL.

V and J are TRBV11-2 and TRBJ2-2; 9 positions agree with TRBD1. Looked up from germline, CDR1 is SGHAT and CDR2 is FQNNGV. Trimming at V came to 5 bases and at J to 4 bases, leaving 8 bases not matched to a gene. This CDR3 comprises 16 residues. CDR3 region: CASSIAGTGITGELFF. The CDR3 bases are TGTGCCAGCAGCATCGCCGGGACAGGGATCACCGGGGAGCTGTTTTTT.

This clone was counted once. This chain connects TRBV29-1 to TRBJ1-2; D is possibly TRBD1 (5 bases). Germline V gene data show CDR1 as SQVTM and CDR2 as ANQGSEA. V lost 4 bases and J lost 3, with 9 bases in between. The CDR3 length is 12 residues. This CDR3 reads CSVGGVDYGYTF. CDR3 sequence (DNA): TGCAGCGTTGGAGGGGTGGACTATGGCTACACCTTC.

The chain joins TRBV7-2 to TRBJ2-2; 7 bases align to TRBD2. The CDR3 sequence is 16 residues long. Losses at the gene ends were 1 base for V and 7 bases for J; bases not matched to a gene: 9. The germline V gene has CDR1 SGHTA and CDR2 FQGNSA. CDR3 DNA: TGTGCCAGCAGCTTAGTTTCCGGGAGGTACCGCGGGGAGCTGTTTTTT. This translates into CASSLVSGRYRGELFF.

The J gene is TRBJ2-3, the V gene TRBV6-1, with 9 bases matching TRBD2. The CDR3 length is 14 residues. The V and J ends lost 4 bases and 6 bases, in that order; junction bases with no gene match: 5. Germline loops: CDR1 MNHNS, CDR2 SASEGT. The CDR3 sequence: CASSAAGGRDTQYF. The CDR3 DNA reads TGTGCCAGCAGTGCAGCGGGAGGTAGGGATACGCAGTATTTT.

Of note for this clone: The same CDR3 also results from other DNA sequences found in this sample. The chain couples TRBV5-1 to TRBJ2-1; 10 nucleotides agree with TRBD2. This CDR3 comprises 15 residues. The germline CDR1 and CDR2 sequences are SGHRS and YFSETQ. J gave up 4 bases and V 4 bases, and 5 bases lay outside the gene matches. In DNA form, the CDR3 reads TGCGCCAGCAGCGTATCTAGCGGGGGTTACAATGAGCAGTTCTTC. Its protein is CASSVSSGGYNEQFF. Supplemented by reference TRBV5-1 and TRBJ2-1, the full variable domain reads KAGVTQTPRYLIKTRGQQVTLSCSPISGHRSVSWYQQTPGQGLQFLFEYFSETQRNKGNFPGRFSGRQFSNSRSEMNVSTLELGDSALYLCASSVSSGGYNEQFFGPGTRLTVL.

DNA for the CDR3: TGTGCCAGCAGTTTGCGACTAGCGGGAGGGATTCTGTCCTACGAGCAGTACTTC. Translated: CASSLRLAGGILSYEQYF. The V call is TRBV5-4, the J call TRBJ2-7, with 14 bases fitting TRBD2. V lost 5 bases to trimming and J lost 1 base; unmatched junction nucleotides: 11. The CDR3 contains 18 residues. The germline CDR1 and CDR2 sequences are SGHNT and YYREEE (reference sequence). The complete variable domain, with remaining parts taken from reference TRBV5-4 and TRBJ2-7, reads ETGVTQSPTHLIKTRGQQVTLRCSSQSGHNTVSWYQQALGQGPQFIFQYYREEENGRGNFPPRFSGLQFPNYSSELNVNALELDDSALYLCASSLRLAGGILSYEQYFGPGTRLTVT.

J is TRBJ2-7 and V is TRBV7-2, with D unresolved. Between the trimmed V and J ends, which lost 1 base and 2 bases, there was a span of 9 bases. CDR3 size: 14 residues. Germline lookup yields CDR1 SGHTA and CDR2 FQGNSA. CDR3 amino acids: CASSLGHSAYEQYF. The DNA for the CDR3 is TGTGCCAGCAGCTTAGGGCACAGCGCCTACGAGCAGTACTTC.

The sample holds one count of this clone. The J gene is TRBJ2-7, the V gene TRBV9; 7 positions agree with TRBD2. J was trimmed by 7 bases and V by 4 bases; bases with no gene match: 8. Germline-derived CDR1 and CDR2 are SGDLS and YYNGEE. The CDR3 covers 13 residues. This chain's CDR3 is CASSPRTSREQYF. The CDR3 DNA sequence: TGTGCCAGCAGCCCCAGGACTAGTCGGGAGCAGTACTTC. Drawing the rest from reference TRBV9 and TRBJ2-7, the complete variable domain is DSGVTQTPKHLITATGQRVTLRCSPRSGDLSVYWYQQSLDQGLQFLIQYYNGEERAKGNILERFSAQQFPDLHSELNLSSLELGDSALYFCASSPRTSREQYFGPGTRLTVT.

The chain recombines TRBV28 with TRBJ2-7; 8 bases fit TRBD2. CDR1 and CDR2 from the germline V gene are MDHEN and SYDVKM. V lost 6 bases to trimming and J lost 2 bases; unmatched junction nucleotides: 9. The CDR3 extends over 15 amino acids. The CDR3 DNA sequence: TGTGCCAGCAGGGGAGCGGGGGCCGCTGCCTACGAGCAGTACTTC. Protein sequence: CASRGAGAAAYEQYF.

This chain links TRBV9 with TRBJ2-1, with 13 bases aligning to TRBD2. The J segment lost 10 bases and the V segment lost 0 bases, leaving 7 bases of the junction unmatched. This CDR3 contains 16 residues. Germline CDR1 and CDR2: SGDLS and YYNGEE. The CDR3 nucleotides are TGTGCCAGCAGCGTAGACCCGGGACTAGCGGGGAGGGAGCAGTTCTTC. As protein: CASSVDPGLAGREQFF.

The V and J genes are TRBV19 and TRBJ2-5; a weak D match, TRBD2 (6 bases). The DNA end is a closer match to TRBJ2-7, so the J assignment may be wrong. CDR3 size: 14 residues. Per germline, CDR1 LNHDA and CDR2 SQIVND (reference sequence). The CDR3 region has the DNA TGTGCCAGTAGTAACAAGGCGGGAACCTACGAGCAGTACTTC. It encodes CASSNKAGTYEQYF.